This T cell receptor beta chain comes out of a study of blood T cell repertoires in COVID-19. Study summary: PBMCs, B-cell-depleted T cells, or T cells provided the cDNA or gDNA that made up the material.

This table comes from immunoSEQ multiplex PCR, and its TCRdb copy is limited to in-frame clones, with some not included. Found here are about 260,000 clones, more than 80% of them singletons; the top ten hold 4.1%. The study assigned cohorts using participant-reported clinical history. Germline CDR1 reads SGHRS; CDR2 reads YFSETQ. V trimming: 4 bases; J trimming: 0 bases; junction bases outside the gene matches: 3. The CDR3 loop spans 16 amino acids. The TCR comes from a woman aged 30 to 39 with acute COVID-19. This sequence joins TRBV5-1 and TRBJ2-6; 8 bases are shared with TRBD1. The sequenced material came from PBMCs or T cells enriched from blood (not recorded which). DNA of the CDR3: TGCGCCAGCAGCGAAGGGACAGGCTCTGGGGCCAACGTCCTGACTTTC. It specifies CASSEGTGSGANVLTF.